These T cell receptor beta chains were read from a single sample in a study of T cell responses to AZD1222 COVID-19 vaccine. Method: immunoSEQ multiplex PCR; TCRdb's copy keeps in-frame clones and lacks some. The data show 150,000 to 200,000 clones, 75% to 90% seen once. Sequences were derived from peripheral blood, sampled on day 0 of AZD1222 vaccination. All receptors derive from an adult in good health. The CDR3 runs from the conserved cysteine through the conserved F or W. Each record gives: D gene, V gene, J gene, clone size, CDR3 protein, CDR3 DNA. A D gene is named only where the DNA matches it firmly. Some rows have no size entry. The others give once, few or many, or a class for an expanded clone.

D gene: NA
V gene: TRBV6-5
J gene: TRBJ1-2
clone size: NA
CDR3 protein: CASSYTTGIGYTF
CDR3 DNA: TGTGCCAGCAGTTACACTACAGGGATCGGCTACACCTTC

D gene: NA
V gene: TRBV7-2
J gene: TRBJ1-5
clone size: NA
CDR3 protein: CASSLGPGALNQPQHF
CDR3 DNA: TGTGCCAGCAGCTTAGGGCCGGGGGCCCTCAATCAGCCCCAGCATTTT

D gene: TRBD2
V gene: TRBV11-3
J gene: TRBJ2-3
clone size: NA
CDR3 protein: CASSLGGSGDDTQYF
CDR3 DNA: TGTGCCAGCAGCTTAGGGGGTAGCGGGGATGATACGCAGTATTTT

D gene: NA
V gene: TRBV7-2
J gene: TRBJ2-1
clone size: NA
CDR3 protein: CASSLVGASYEQFF
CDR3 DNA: TGTGCCAGCAGCTTAGTCGGGGCTAGCTATGAGCAGTTCTTC

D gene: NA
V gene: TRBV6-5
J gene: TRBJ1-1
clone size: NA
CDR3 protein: CASSSPGPLNTEAFF
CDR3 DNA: TGTGCCAGCAGTTCCCCGGGACCGCTGAACACTGAAGCTTTCTTT

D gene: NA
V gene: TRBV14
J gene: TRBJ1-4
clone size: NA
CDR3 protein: CASSLGHNMGEKLFF
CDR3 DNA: TGTGCCAGCAGCCTGGGACATAACATGGGGGAAAAACTGTTTTTT

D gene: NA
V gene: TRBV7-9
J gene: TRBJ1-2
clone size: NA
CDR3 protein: CASIKRIYGYTF
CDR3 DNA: TGTGCCAGCATCAAGAGGATCTATGGCTACACCTTC

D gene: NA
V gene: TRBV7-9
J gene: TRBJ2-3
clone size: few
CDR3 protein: CASSQGTGTDTQYF
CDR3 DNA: TGTGCCAGCAGCCAAGGGACGGGCACAGATACGCAGTATTTT

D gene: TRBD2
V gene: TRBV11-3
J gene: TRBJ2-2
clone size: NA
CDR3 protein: CASSLGVRGGNTGELFF
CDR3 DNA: TGTGCCAGCAGCTTAGGGGTCCGGGGGGGTAACACCGGGGAGCTGTTTTTT

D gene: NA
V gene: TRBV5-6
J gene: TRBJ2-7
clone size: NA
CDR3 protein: CASSLLGGLPYEQYF
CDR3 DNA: TGTGCCAGCAGCCTTCTGGGGGGCTTGCCCTACGAGCAGTACTTC

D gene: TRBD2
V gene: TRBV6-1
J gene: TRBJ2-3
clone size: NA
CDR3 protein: CASSETGLAGGRVSTDTQYF
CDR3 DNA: TGTGCCAGCAGTGAAACGGGGCTAGCGGGGGGACGAGTAAGCACAGATACGCAGTATTTT

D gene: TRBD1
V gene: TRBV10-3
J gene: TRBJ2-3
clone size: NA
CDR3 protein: CATASYDRGPGDTQYF
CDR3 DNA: TGTGCCACAGCCTCTTACGACAGGGGGCCTGGAGATACGCAGTATTTT

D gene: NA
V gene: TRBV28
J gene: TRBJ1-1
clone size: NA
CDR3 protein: CASNPREGGAGYTEAFF
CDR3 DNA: TGTGCCAGCAATCCGAGGGAGGGGGGCGCAGGGTACACTGAAGCTTTCTTT

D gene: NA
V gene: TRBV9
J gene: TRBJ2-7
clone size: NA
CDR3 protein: CASSPSIGSSYEQYF
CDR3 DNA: TGTGCCAGCAGCCCTTCTATAGGAAGCTCCTACGAGCAGTACTTC

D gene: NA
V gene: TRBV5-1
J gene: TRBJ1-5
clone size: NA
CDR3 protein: CASSLDAGYQPQHF
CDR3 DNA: TGCGCCAGCAGCTTGGACGCAGGGTATCAGCCCCAGCATTTT

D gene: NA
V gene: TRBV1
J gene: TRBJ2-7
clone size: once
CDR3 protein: CTSSRRTGSYEQYF
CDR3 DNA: TGCACCAGCAGCCGACGGACAGGCTCCTACGAGCAGTACTTC

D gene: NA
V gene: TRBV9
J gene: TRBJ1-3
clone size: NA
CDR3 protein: CATTEGVNSGNTIYF
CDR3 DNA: TGTGCCACGACAGAGGGGGTGAACTCTGGAAACACCATATATTTT

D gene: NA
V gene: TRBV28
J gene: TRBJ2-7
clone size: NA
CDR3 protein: CASSFRVSEQYF
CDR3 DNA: TGTGCCAGCAGTTTCAGGGTAAGCGAGCAGTACTTC

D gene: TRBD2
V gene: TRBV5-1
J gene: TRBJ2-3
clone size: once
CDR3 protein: CASSLAKTGSGDADTQYF
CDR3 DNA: TGCGCCAGCAGCTTGGCCAAGACGGGTAGCGGGGATGCAGATACGCAGTATTTT

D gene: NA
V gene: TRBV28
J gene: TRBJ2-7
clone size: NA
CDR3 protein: CASSPPGGLGYEQYF
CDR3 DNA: TGTGCCAGCAGTCCCCCCGGCGGGCTGGGCTACGAGCAGTACTTC

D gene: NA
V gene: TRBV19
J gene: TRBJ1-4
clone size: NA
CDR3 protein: CASSMGEKLFF
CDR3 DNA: TGTGCCAGTAGTATGGGTGAAAAACTGTTTTTT

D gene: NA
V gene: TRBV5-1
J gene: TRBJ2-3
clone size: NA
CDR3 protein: CASSFGTTAQFRGDTQYF
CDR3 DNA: TGCGCCAGCAGCTTTGGTACGACAGCCCAGTTTAGGGGAGATACGCAGTATTTT

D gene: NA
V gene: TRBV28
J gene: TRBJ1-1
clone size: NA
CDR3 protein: CASPKGSEAFF
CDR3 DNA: TGTGCCAGCCCCAAGGGCAGCGAAGCTTTCTTT

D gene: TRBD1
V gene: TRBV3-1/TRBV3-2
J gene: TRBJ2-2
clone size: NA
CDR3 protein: CASSHYVGDRANTGELFF
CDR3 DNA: TGTGCCAGCAGCCATTATGTCGGGGACAGGGCAAACACCGGGGAGCTGTTTTTT

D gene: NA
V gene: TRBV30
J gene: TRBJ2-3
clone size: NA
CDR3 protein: CAWSVGPSTDTQYF
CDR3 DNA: TGTGCCTGGAGTGTAGGGCCAAGCACAGATACGCAGTATTTT

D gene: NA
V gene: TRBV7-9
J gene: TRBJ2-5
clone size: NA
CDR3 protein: CASTPERGTGETQYF
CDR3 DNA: TGTGCCAGCACCCCAGAACGGGGGACGGGAGAGACCCAGTACTTC

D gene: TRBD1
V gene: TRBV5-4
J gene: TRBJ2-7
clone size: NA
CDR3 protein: CASRRRDSPYEQYF
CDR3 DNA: TGTGCCAGCAGACGCCGGGACAGCCCCTACGAGCAGTACTTC

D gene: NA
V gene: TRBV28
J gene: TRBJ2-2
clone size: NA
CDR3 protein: CASSASGGDTGELFF
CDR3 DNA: TGTGCCAGCAGTGCCTCGGGCGGGGACACCGGGGAGCTGTTTTTT

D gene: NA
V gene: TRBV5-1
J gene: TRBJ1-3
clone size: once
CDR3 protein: CASSSTVKGSGNTIYF
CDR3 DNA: TGCGCCAGCAGCTCGACAGTTAAGGGATCTGGAAACACCATATATTTT

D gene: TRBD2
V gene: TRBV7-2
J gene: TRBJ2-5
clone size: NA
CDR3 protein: CASLTSGLYQETQYF
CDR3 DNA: TGTGCCAGCCTGACTAGCGGGTTGTACCAAGAGACCCAGTACTTC

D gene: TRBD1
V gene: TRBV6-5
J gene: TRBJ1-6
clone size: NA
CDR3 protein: CASREGAGEGSPLHF
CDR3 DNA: TGTGCCAGCAGGGAGGGGGCAGGGGAAGGATCACCCCTCCACTTT

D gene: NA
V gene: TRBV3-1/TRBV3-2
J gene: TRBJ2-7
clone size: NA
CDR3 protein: CASSQDTGQLSYEQYF
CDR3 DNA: TGTGCCAGCAGCCAAGATACCGGACAGCTATCCTACGAGCAGTACTTC

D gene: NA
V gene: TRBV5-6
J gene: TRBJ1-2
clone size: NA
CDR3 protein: CASSFETESHTF
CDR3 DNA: TGTGCCAGCAGCTTTGAGACAGAATCGCACACCTTC

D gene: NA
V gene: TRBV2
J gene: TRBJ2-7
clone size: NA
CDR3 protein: CASRRVGLYEQYF
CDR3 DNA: TGTGCCAGCAGACGGGTGGGACTCTACGAGCAGTACTTC

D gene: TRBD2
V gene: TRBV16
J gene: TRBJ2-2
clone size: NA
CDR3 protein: CASPKTPGRGTGELFF
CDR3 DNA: TGTGCCAGCCCTAAGACCCCAGGGAGGGGCACCGGGGAGCTGTTTTTT

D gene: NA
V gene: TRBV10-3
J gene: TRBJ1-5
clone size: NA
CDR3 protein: CAISEGSNSNQPQHF
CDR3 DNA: TGTGCCATCAGTGAAGGGAGCAATAGCAATCAGCCCCAGCATTTT

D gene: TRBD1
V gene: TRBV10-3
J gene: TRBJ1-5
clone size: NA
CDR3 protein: CAIIRLKSGQHRGPQHF
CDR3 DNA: TGTGCCATCATCAGGCTCAAATCGGGACAGCACCGAGGGCCCCAGCATTTT

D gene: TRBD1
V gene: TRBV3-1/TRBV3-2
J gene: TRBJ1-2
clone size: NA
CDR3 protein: CASSQQGGEGYGYTF
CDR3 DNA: TGTGCCAGCAGCCAACAGGGGGGTGAAGGCTATGGCTACACCTTC

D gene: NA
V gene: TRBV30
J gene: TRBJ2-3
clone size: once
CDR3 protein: CALSRGWDTQYF
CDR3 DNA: TGTGCCCTGAGCAGGGGATGGGATACGCAGTATTTT

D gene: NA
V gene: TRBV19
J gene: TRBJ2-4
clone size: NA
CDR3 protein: CASSISIGGLAKNIQYF
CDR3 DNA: TGTGCCAGTAGTATAAGTATCGGGGGGCTGGCCAAAAACATTCAGTACTTC

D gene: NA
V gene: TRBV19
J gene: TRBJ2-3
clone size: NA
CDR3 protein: CASSPRRPRLTDTQYF
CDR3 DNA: TGTGCCAGTAGTCCCAGGAGGCCCCGCCTCACAGATACGCAGTATTTT

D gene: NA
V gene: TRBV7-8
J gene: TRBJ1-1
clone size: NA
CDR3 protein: CASSLDGGAMNTEAFF
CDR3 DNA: TGTGCCAGCAGCTTAGACGGGGGGGCCATGAACACTGAAGCTTTCTTT

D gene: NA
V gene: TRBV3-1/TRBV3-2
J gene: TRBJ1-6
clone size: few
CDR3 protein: CASSPLRYNSPLHF
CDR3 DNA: TGTGCCAGCAGCCCTCTTCGATATAATTCACCCCTCCACTTT

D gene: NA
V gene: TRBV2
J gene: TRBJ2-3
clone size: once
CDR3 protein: CASRGRAVTDTQYF
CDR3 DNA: TGTGCCAGCAGGGGCCGGGCGGTCACAGATACGCAGTATTTT

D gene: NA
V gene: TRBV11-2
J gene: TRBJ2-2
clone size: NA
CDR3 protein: CASSFQRTGELFF
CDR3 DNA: TGTGCCAGCAGCTTTCAAAGAACCGGGGAGCTGTTTTTT

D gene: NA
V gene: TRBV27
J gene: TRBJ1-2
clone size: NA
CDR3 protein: CASSIGQFYGYTF
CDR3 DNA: TGTGCCAGCAGCATTGGGCAGTTTTATGGCTACACCTTC

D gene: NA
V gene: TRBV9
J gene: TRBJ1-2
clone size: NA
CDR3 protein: CASSVGAGAYGYTF
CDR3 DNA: TGTGCCAGCAGCGTAGGGGCAGGGGCCTATGGCTACACCTTC

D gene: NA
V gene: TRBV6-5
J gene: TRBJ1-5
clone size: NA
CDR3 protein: CASSYSRGVGSQPQHF
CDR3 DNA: TGTGCCAGCAGTTACTCAAGAGGGGTCGGGTCTCAGCCCCAGCATTTT

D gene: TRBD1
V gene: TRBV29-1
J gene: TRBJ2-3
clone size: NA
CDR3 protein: CSVVPPDRGSTDTQYF
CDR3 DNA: TGCAGCGTTGTGCCGCCGGACAGGGGTAGCACAGATACGCAGTATTTT

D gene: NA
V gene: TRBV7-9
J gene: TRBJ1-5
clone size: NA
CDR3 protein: CASSRGGQQNQPQHF
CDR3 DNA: TGTGCCAGCAGCCGTGGGGGCCAGCAGAATCAGCCCCAGCATTTT

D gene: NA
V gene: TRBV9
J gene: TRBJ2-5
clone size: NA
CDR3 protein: CASSDAGETQYF
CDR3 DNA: TGTGCCAGCAGCGATGCAGGGGAGACCCAGTACTTC

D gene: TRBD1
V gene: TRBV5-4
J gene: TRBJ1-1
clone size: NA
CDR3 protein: CASSLVQGAVTEAFF
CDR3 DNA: TGTGCCAGCAGCTTGGTGCAGGGGGCGGTGACTGAAGCTTTCTTT

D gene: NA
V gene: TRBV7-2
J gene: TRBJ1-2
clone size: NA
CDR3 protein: CASSLGAALNYGYTF
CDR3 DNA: TGTGCCAGCAGCTTAGGGGCAGCGCTAAACTATGGCTACACCTTC